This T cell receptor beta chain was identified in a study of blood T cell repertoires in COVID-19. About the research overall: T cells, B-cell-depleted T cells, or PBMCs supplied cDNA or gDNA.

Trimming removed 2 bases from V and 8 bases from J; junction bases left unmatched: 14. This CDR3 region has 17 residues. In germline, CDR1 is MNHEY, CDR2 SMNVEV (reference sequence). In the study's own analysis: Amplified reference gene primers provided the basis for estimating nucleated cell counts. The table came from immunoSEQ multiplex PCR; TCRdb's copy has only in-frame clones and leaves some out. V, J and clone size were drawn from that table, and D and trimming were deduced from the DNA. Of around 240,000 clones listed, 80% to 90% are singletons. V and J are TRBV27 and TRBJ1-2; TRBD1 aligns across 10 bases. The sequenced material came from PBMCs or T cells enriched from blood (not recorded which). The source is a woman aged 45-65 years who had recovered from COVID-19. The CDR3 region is CASSLRLGDRGPSGYTF. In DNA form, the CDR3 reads TGTGCCAGCAGTTTACGGCTTGGGGACAGGGGTCCGTCGGGCTACACCTTC.